Shown below are 22 T cell receptor beta chains from a single sample sequenced in a study of cytomegalovirus exposure and HLA in healthy donors. A multiplex PCR was run with 60 Vbeta primers and 13 Jbeta primers. TCRdb's table, derived via immunoSEQ multiplex PCR, lists solely in-frame clones and lacks some. The profile shows about 150,000 clones, approximately 88% of them singletons. The sequenced sample consisted of PBMCs. The source of these receptors is a boy aged 2-9 years in good health and CMV-seronegative.

The chain joins TRBV4-1 to TRBJ2-7; 10 positions agree with TRBD1. Looked up from germline, CDR1 is MGHRA and CDR2 is YSYEKL. CDR3 length: 16 residues. The trim removed 3 bases at V and 6 bases at J, leaving 11 bases unmatched. CDR3 sequence reads: CASSQGQGLGSGEQYF. DNA of the CDR3: TGCGCCAGCAGCCAGGGACAGGGGTTGGGGTCTGGCGAGCAGTACTTC.

This sequence joins TRBV4-1 and TRBJ1-1, with a tentative D call TRBD1 (5 bases). Trimming cost V 5 bases and J 2 bases, with 12 bases left between them. The CDR3 covers 14 residues. The germline V gene has CDR1 MGHRA and CDR2 YSYEKL. For the CDR3, the DNA is TGCGCCAGCAGCTTTAGTGACAGCAACACTGAAGCTTTCTTT. Protein: CASSFSDSNTEAFF.

This chain joins TRBV5-6 and TRBJ2-7, with D unresolved. The germline V and J ends were trimmed by 2 bases and 6 bases, with 12 bases remaining between them. Germline V gene data show CDR1 as SGHDT and CDR2 as YYEEEE. This CDR3 is built from 13 residues. CDR3 protein: CASSLLLGSEQYF. For the CDR3, the DNA is TGTGCCAGCAGCTTACTTCTTGGTAGCGAGCAGTACTTC.

This clone was counted between two and nine times. V gene TRBV4-1 combines with J gene TRBJ1-1; 7 bases map to TRBD1. CDR1 is MGHRA, CDR2 YSYEKL, per germline. The CDR3 sequence is 15 residues long. Unmatched junction bases numbered 6, after V lost 5 bases and J lost 0 bases. In DNA form, the CDR3 reads TGCGCCAGCAGCTTCCGGACAGGAGTGAACACTGAAGCTTTCTTT. Its protein product is CASSFRTGVNTEAFF.

J is TRBJ2-2 and V is TRBV6-5; TRBD1 matches 8 bases. Trimming at V came to 6 bases and at J to 10 bases, leaving 10 bases not matched to a gene. The germline gives CDR1 MNHEY, CDR2 SVGAGI. The CDR3 totals 14 residues. This CDR3 reads CASSTGGTTEELFF. The DNA of the CDR3 is TGTGCCAGCAGCACAGGGGGAACCACGGAGGAGCTGTTTTTT.

The chain has TRBV28 and TRBJ2-3, with D possibly being TRBD1 (6 bases). V lost 3 bases and J 0 bases, leaving 16 bases between the germline ends. This CDR3 is built from 17 residues. CDR1 is MDHEN and CDR2 is SYDVKM in the germline V gene. The CDR3 region has the DNA TGTGCCAGCAGTTTGAGTGGTGGGGGCAGAAGCACAGATACGCAGTATTTT. It is translated as CASSLSGGGRSTDTQYF.

The V call is TRBV29-1, the J call TRBJ1-1; 7 nucleotides line up with TRBD1. Trimming took 7 bases from V and 3 from J; bases not matched to a gene: 8. The CDR3 totals 13 residues. Germline V gene data show CDR1 as SQVTM and CDR2 as ANQGSEA. CDR3 protein: CSAADRRDTEAFF. Here the CDR3 DNA reads TGCAGCGCAGCGGACAGGCGGGACACTGAAGCTTTCTTT.

The chain uses TRBV7-8 and TRBJ1-1, with 11 nucleotides matching TRBD1. Germline assignment: CDR1 SGHVS and CDR2 FQNEAQ. The V gene end was trimmed by 3 bases and the J gene end by 11 bases; junction bases not matched to a gene: 5. This CDR3 spans 13 amino acids. The CDR3 nucleotides read TGTGCCAGCAGCTTGGGGACAGGGGGTTCGGCTTTCTTT. It encodes CASSLGTGGSAFF.

The chain combines TRBV6-1 with TRBJ2-3; D unclear. Germline V gene lookup returns CDR1 MNHNS and CDR2 SASEGT. CDR3 length: 16 amino acids. V lost 4 bases to trimming and J lost 0 bases, with 14 bases between them. CDR3 protein: CASSATQDTSTDTQYF. CDR3 bases: TGTGCCAGCAGTGCGACCCAAGACACTAGCACAGATACGCAGTATTTT.

The V and J genes are TRBV19 and TRBJ2-2; D is ambiguous. Per the germline V gene, CDR1 is LNHDA and CDR2 is SQIVND (reference sequence). The CDR3 covers 15 residues. Trimming cost V 6 bases and J 3 bases, with 14 bases left between them. CDR3 amino acids: CASRKSFADTGELFF. CDR3 nucleotides: TGTGCCAGTAGAAAATCCTTTGCGGACACCGGGGAGCTGTTTTTT.

The chain joins TRBV5-4 to TRBJ1-1; 7 bases line up with TRBD1. This CDR3 spans 16 amino acids. Germline assignment: CDR1 SGHNT and CDR2 YYREEE (reference sequence). Unmatched junction bases numbered 10, after V lost 5 bases and J lost 0 bases. This CDR3 reads CASSEPDRSVNTEAFF. CDR3 sequence (DNA): TGTGCCAGCAGTGAGCCGGACAGGTCGGTGAACACTGAAGCTTTCTTT.

The chain combines TRBV19 with TRBJ2-1; 14 nucleotides agree with TRBD2. This CDR3 region has 20 residues. The germline V gene encodes CDR1 LNHDA and CDR2 SQIVND (reference sequence). V trimming: 5 bases; J trimming: 5 bases; junction bases outside the gene matches: 17. CDR3 in amino acids: CASSSTPGLAGEGWDNEQFF. CDR3 nucleotide sequence: TGTGCCAGTAGTTCTACCCCGGGACTAGCGGGGGAAGGTTGGGACAATGAGCAGTTCTTC.

This chain uses TRBV25-1 with TRBJ2-2; maybe TRBD2 (6 bases). Germline V gene data show CDR1 as MGHDK and CDR2 as SYGVNS. The CDR3 contains 14 residues. V shed 6 bases and J shed 3 bases, with 11 bases lying between them. CDR3 nucleotide sequence: TGTGCCAGCAGCCGGGACTTTGACACCGGGGAGCTGTTTTTT. Protein: CASSRDFDTGELFF.

The chain carries TRBV30 and TRBJ2-2; TRBD2 matches 10 bases. After removal of 1 base from V and 1 base from J, the junction contained 0 bases not matched to a gene. The CDR3 covers 15 residues. Germline V gene lookup returns CDR1 GTSNPN and CDR2 SVGIG (reference sequence). CDR3 coding DNA: TGTGCCTGGAGTGGGACTAGCGGGAACACCGGGGAGCTGTTTTTT. It codes for CAWSGTSGNTGELFF.

V usage is TRBV29-1 and J usage is TRBJ2-2; D remains unclear. The CDR3 runs 15 residues. Deletions cut 6 bases from V and 2 bases from J, with 16 bases between. CDR1 is SQVTM, CDR2 ANQGSEA, per germline. The CDR3 bases are TGCAGCGTCGTTCGAGACTCACAAAACACCGGGGAGCTGTTTTTT. Amino acid sequence: CSVVRDSQNTGELFF.

The chain has TRBV27 and TRBJ2-7, with 8 bases aligning to TRBD1. Per the germline V gene, CDR1 is MNHEY and CDR2 is SMNVEV (reference sequence). The CDR3 has 17 residues. The V and J ends lost 2 bases and 3 bases, in that order; junction bases with no gene match: 12. In nucleotides, the CDR3 is TGTGCCAGCAGTTTACCTCCCCCCGGACAGGGTTACTACGAGCAGTACTTC. Its protein is CASSLPPPGQGYYEQYF.

This clone was observed a few times. The chain couples TRBV6-1 to TRBJ1-5; possible D gene TRBD1, 6 bases. The V end lost 2 bases, the J end lost 2 bases, and 13 bases lay between the germline ends. Looked up from germline, CDR1 is MNHNS and CDR2 is SASEGT. This CDR3 contains 16 residues. The DNA of the CDR3 is TGTGCCAGCAGTGAATGGAACAGGGTGGGCAATCAGCCCCAGCATTTT. Protein sequence: CASSEWNRVGNQPQHF.

The genes are TRBV10-3 and TRBJ2-5; 8 bases agree with TRBD1. Germline loops: CDR1 ENHRY, CDR2 SYGVKD. The CDR3 loop spans 16 amino acids. J gave up 4 bases and V 2 bases, and 9 bases lay outside the gene matches. The DNA for the CDR3 is TGTGCCATCAGTGAGGAGAGCTCAGGGGGCAGAGAGACCCAGTACTTC. It yields the protein CAISEESSGGRETQYF.

This sequence joins TRBV20-1 and TRBJ2-5; D remains ambiguous. The length of the CDR3 is 10 residues. V was trimmed by 3 bases and J by 5 bases, leaving 4 bases between them. Germline loops: CDR1 DFQATT, CDR2 SNEGSKA (reference sequence). CDR3 nucleotides: TGCAGTGCTAGCTTGGAGACCCAGTACTTC. It is translated as CSASLETQYF.

This sequence joins TRBV2 and TRBJ2-1, with D uncertain. The CDR3 sequence is 16 residues long. V was trimmed by 1 base and J by 3 bases, leaving 13 bases between them. Germline V CDR1 and CDR2: SNHLY, FYNNEI. CDR3 bases: TGTGCCAGCAGTGAAGGAACCGGGTTGGACTACAATGAGCAGTTCTTC. This translates into CASSEGTGLDYNEQFF.

This clone is a singleton in its sample. The CDR3 DNA reads as TGTGCCAGCAGCGCGGCAGGGGCTCCCTACAATGAGCAGTTCTTC. It is translated as CASSAAGAPYNEQFF. The chain carries TRBV7-9 and TRBJ2-1, with a weak D call TRBD1 (6 bases). The V gene lost 5 bases and the J gene lost 2 bases, with 13 bases spanning the gap. The CDR3 consists of 15 residues. Germline lookup yields CDR1 SEHNR and CDR2 FQNEAQ (reference sequence).

The chain combines TRBV7-8 with TRBJ2-7, with 8 positions matching TRBD2. After removal of 5 bases from V and 0 bases from J, the junction contained 12 bases not matched to a gene. The CDR3 sequence is 17 residues long. Germline lookup yields CDR1 SGHVS and CDR2 FQNEAQ. In DNA form, the CDR3 reads TGTGCCAGCAGCGGTTATGATATAGCGGGACTCTCCTACGAGCAGTACTTC. Its translation: CASSGYDIAGLSYEQYF.